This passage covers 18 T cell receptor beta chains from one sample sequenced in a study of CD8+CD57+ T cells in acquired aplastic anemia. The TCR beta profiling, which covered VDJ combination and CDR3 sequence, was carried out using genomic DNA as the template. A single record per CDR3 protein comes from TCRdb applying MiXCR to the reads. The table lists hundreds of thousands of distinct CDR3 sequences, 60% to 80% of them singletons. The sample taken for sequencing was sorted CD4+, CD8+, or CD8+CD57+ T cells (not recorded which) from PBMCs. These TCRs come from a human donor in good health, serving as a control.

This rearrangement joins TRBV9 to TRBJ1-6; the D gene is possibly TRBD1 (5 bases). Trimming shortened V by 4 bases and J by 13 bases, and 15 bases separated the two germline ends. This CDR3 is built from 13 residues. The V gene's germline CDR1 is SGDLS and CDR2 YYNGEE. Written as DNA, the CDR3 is TGTGCCAGCAGCTCGGGACCCCCCTCCCCCCTCCACTTT. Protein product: CASSSGPPSPLHF.

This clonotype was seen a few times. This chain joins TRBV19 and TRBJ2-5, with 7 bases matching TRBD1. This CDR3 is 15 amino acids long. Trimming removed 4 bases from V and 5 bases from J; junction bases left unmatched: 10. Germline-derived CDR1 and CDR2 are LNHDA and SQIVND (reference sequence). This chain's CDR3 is CASSRGQLPTETQYF. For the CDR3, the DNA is TGTGCCAGTAGTAGGGGACAGCTTCCCACGGAGACCCAGTACTTC.

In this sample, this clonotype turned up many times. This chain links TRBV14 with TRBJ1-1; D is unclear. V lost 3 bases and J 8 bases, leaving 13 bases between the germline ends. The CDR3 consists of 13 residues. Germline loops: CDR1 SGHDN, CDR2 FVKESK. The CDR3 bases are TGTGCCAGCAGCCATGCCTTAGAGGCCGAAGCTTTCTTT. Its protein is CASSHALEAEAFF.

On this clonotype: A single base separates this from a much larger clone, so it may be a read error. The CDR3 nucleotides read TGTGCCTGGAGTGCACGACGAACGGATACTGAAGCTTTCTTT. Translation gives CAWSARRTDTEAFF. V usage is TRBV30 and J usage is TRBJ1-1; D not certain. Between the trimmed V and J ends, which lost 1 base and 5 bases, there was a span of 14 bases. The CDR3 contains 14 residues. Per the germline V gene, CDR1 is GTSNPN and CDR2 is SVGIG (reference sequence).

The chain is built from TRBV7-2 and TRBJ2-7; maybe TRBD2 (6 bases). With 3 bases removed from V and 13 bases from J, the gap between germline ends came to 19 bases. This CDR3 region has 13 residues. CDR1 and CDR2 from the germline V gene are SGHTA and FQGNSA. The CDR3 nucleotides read TGTGCCAGCAGCTTGGCGTTCGGCGGGGCGAACTACGTC. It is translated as CASSLAFGGANYV.

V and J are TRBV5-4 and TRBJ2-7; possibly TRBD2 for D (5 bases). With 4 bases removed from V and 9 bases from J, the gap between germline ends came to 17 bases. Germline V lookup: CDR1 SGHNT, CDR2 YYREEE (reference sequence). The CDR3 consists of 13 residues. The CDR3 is CASSQERAAGQYF. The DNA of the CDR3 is TGTGCCAGCAGCCAAGAAAGGGCTGCGGGGCAGTACTTC.

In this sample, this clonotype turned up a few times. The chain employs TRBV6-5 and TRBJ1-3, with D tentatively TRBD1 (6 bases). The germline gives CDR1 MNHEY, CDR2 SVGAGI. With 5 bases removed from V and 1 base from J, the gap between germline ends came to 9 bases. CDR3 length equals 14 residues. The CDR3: CASSTRGSGNTIYF. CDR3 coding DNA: TGTGCCAGCAGTACCAGGGGATCTGGAAACACCATATATTTT.

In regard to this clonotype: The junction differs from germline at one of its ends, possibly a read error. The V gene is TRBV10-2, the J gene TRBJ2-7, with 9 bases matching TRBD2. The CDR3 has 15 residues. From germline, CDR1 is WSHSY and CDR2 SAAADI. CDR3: CASSEASGRTYEQYF. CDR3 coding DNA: TGTGCCAGCAGTGAGGCGAGCGGGAGGACCTACGAGCAGTACTTC.

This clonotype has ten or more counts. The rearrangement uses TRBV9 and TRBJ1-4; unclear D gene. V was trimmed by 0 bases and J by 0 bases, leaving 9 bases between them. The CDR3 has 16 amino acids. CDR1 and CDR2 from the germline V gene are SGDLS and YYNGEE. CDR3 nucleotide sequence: TGTGCCAGCAGCGTAGGTTCACTAACAACTAATGAAAAACTGTTTTTT. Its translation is CASSVGSLTTNEKLFF.

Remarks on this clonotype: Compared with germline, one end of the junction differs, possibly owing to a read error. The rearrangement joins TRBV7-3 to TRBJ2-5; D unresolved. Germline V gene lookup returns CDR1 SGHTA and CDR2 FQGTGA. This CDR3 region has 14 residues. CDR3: CASSLFGAHGPHYF. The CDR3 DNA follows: TGTGCCAGCAGCTTATTTGGAGCACATGGCCCCCATTACTTC.

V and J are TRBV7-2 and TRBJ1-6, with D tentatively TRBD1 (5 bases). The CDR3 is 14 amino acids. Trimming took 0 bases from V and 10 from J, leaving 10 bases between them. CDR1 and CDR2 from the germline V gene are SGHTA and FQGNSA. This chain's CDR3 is CASSLAGDRSPLHF. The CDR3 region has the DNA TGTGCCAGCAGCTTAGCAGGGGATCGATCACCCCTCCACTTT.

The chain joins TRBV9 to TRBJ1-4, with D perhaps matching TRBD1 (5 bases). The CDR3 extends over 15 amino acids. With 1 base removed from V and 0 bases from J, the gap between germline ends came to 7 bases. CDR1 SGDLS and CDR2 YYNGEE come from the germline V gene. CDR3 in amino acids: CASSVTGSTNEKLFF. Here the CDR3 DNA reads TGTGCCAGCAGCGTAACAGGATCAACTAATGAAAAACTGTTTTTT.

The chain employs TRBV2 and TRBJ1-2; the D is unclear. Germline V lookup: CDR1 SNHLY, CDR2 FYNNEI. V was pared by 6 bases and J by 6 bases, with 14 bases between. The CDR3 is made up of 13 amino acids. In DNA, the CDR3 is TGTGCCAGCAGCACCATTGGTGGGGATGGCTACACCTTC. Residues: CASSTIGGDGYTF.

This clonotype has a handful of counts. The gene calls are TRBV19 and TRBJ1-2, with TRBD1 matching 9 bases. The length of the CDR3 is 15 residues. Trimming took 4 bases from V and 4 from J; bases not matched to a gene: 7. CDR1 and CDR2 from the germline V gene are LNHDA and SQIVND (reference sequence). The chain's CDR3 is CASSSTGGRSYGYTF. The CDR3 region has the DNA TGTGCCAGTAGTAGCACAGGGGGCAGGAGCTATGGCTACACCTTC.

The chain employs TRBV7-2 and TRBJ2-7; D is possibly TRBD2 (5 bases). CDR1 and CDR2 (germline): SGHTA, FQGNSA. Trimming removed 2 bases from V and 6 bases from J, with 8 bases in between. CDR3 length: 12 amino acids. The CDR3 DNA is TGTGCCAGCAGCTTAAGCCGGGGCGAGCAGTACGTC. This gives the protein CASSLSRGEQYV.

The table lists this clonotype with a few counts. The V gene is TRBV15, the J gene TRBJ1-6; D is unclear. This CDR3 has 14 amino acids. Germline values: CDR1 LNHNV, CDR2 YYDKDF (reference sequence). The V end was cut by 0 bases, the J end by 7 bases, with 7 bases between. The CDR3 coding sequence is TGTGCCACCAGCAGAGATCTGGGGAATTCACCCCTCCACTTT. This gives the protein CATSRDLGNSPLHF.

The chain's CDR3 is CASSPPHGQGANTHF. In DNA, the CDR3 is TGTGCCAGCAGCCCCCCACATGGACAGGGGGCGAACACCCACTTT. The chain recombines TRBV7-8 with TRBJ1-6; 11 bases line up with TRBD1. Germline values: CDR1 SGHVS, CDR2 FQNEAQ. Trimming at V came to 5 bases and at J to 18 bases, leaving 15 bases not matched to a gene. The CDR3 covers 15 residues.

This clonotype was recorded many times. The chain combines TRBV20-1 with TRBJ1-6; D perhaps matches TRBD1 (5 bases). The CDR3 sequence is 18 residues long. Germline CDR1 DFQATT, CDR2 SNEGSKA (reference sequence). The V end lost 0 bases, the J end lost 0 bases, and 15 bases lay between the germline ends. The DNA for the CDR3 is TGCAGTGCTAGAGAGATTCCAGGGATCAGCTCCTATAATTCACCCCTCCACTTT. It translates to CSAREIPGISSYNSPLHF.